At least ten counts were recorded for the clone carrying this TCR beta chain. Its antigen is undetermined. Russia was home to the donors, healthy Caucasian individuals aged 6 to 90. Donors each provided about 10 milliliters of peripheral blood. This entry belongs to a study of blood T cells in healthy people across ages. Findings of the study overall: TCR beta diversity tracked closely with naive T cell percentage.

Germline loops: CDR1 SGHKS, CDR2 YYEKEE (reference sequence). Trimming cost V 2 bases and J 2 bases, with 8 bases left between them. CDR3 size: 13 residues. PCR was performed a second time for about 7 to 12 cycles using a sample-barcoded 5' primer and a J-beta primer mix. Every cDNA was tagged by a template-switch adaptor with 12 random nucleotides. TCRdb processed the 5' RACE reads anew with MiXCR; each CDR3 protein has one entry. The table includes some 1.5 million distinct CDR3 sequences, roughly 27% detected once. The sequence was obtained from a woman in her 30s in good health. The chain carries TRBV5-5 and TRBJ2-7, with D unresolved. The material sequenced was blood. CDR3 nucleotide sequence: TGTGCCAGCAGCTTAGGGTCGACCTACGAGCAGTACTTC. This encodes CASSLGSTYEQYF.